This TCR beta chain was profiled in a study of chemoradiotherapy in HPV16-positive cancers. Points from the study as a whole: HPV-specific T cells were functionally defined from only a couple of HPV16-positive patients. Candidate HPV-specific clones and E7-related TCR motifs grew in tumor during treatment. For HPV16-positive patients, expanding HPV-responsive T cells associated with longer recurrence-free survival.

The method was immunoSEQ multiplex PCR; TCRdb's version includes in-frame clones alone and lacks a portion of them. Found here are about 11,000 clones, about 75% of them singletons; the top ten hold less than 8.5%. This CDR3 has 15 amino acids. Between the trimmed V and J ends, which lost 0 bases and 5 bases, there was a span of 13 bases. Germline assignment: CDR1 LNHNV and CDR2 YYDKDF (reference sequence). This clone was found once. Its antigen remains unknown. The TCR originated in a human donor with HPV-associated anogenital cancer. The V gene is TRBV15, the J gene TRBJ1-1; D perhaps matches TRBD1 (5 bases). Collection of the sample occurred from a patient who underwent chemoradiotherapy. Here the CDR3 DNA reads TGTGCCACCAGCAGAGAGTGGGGCAGGGATACTGAAGCTTTCTTT. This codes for CATSREWGRDTEAFF.